A single sample gave rise to the 16 T cell receptor beta chains below, sequenced in a study of T cell responses to AZD1222 COVID-19 vaccine. Using immunoSEQ multiplex PCR, the repertoire was profiled, and TCRdb retains in-frame clones only, with some absent. This table holds more than 95,000 clones, approximately 90% found once. The sequencing here drew on peripheral blood, taken on day 0 of AZD1222 vaccination. These receptors all stem from an adult in good health.

This chain joins TRBV5-1 and TRBJ2-1, with D possibly called TRBD1 or TRBD2 (5 bases each). CDR1 and CDR2 from the germline V gene are SGHRS and YFSETQ. V dropped 7 bases and J dropped 5 bases, with 13 bases sitting between them. This CDR3 is 13 amino acids long. CDR3 in DNA: TGCGCCAGCTATGTGAGGGACCACAATGAGCAGTTCTTC. It codes for CASYVRDHNEQFF.

Here the CDR3 DNA reads TGTGCCAGTAGTCCACGGACAGGGGACGGCTACACCTTC. This translates into CASSPRTGDGYTF. The rearrangement links TRBV19 to TRBJ1-2; 9 bases match TRBD1. From germline, CDR1 is LNHDA and CDR2 SQIVND (reference sequence). Germline trimming cut 5 bases from V and 8 bases from J; bases unmatched to any gene: 6. CDR3 size: 13 residues.

The rearrangement uses TRBV6-2 or TRBV6-3 and TRBJ2-1; D could derive from TRBD1 or TRBD2 (5 bases each). The CDR3 runs to 13 residues. V was trimmed by 0 bases and J by 9 bases, leaving 9 bases between them. In germline, CDR1 is MNHEY, CDR2 SVGEGT. CDR3 bases: TGTGCCAGCAGTTACTCAGGGGACGGTGAGCAGTTCTTC. It yields the protein CASSYSGDGEQFF.

In DNA, the CDR3 is TGTGCCAGCAGTGAAGGGCCCTGGGGGCAAGAGACCCAGTACTTC. Its protein is CASSEGPWGQETQYF. The chain links TRBV6-1 to TRBJ2-5; D assignment may be TRBD1 or TRBD2 (5 bases each). CDR1 MNHNS and CDR2 SASEGT come from the germline V gene. V lost 1 base to trimming and J lost 2 bases, with 11 bases between them. The CDR3 sequence is 15 residues long.

V gene TRBV10-1 combines with J gene TRBJ2-1; 10 bases agree with TRBD2. The CDR3 spans 15 residues. V gave up 0 bases and J gave up 6 bases; unmatched junction bases: 2. Germline CDR1 is WNHNN and CDR2 is SYGVQD (reference sequence). The CDR3 protein is CASSESGTSVNEQFF. CDR3 sequence (DNA): TGCGCCAGCAGTGAGTCGGGGACTAGCGTCAATGAGCAGTTCTTC.

This chain uses TRBV6-5 with TRBJ2-7, with 8 bases fitting TRBD1. V lost 5 bases to trimming and J lost 3 bases; unmatched junction nucleotides: 6. The CDR3 is 14 residues long. Per the germline V gene, CDR1 is MNHEY and CDR2 is SVGAGI. CDR3 sequence: CASSTRQGSYEQYF. CDR3 nucleotides: TGTGCCAGCAGTACCCGACAGGGGAGCTACGAGCAGTACTTC.

This chain uses TRBV18 with TRBJ1-1; D unresolved. The CDR3 contains 13 residues. The germline gives CDR1 KGHSH, CDR2 LQKENI. Trimming shortened V by 4 bases and J by 3 bases, and 9 bases separated the two germline ends. The CDR3 loop is CASSLGVDTEAFF. The CDR3 DNA reads as TGTGCCAGCTCACTAGGTGTCGACACTGAAGCTTTCTTT.

Only one count was recorded for this clone. As DNA, the CDR3 is TGTGCCAGCTCACCACAGGGTTACACTGAAGCTTTCTTT. Its translation is CASSPQGYTEAFF. This rearrangement joins TRBV18 to TRBJ1-1; no clear D. V lost 1 base and J 3 bases, leaving 6 bases between the germline ends. The CDR3 covers 13 residues. Germline V lookup: CDR1 KGHSH, CDR2 LQKENI.

The genes are TRBV6-2 or TRBV6-3 and TRBJ2-5; no reliable D call. Germline V lookup: CDR1 MNHEY, CDR2 SVGEGT. V was cut by 5 bases and J by 0 bases, with 7 bases left in between. CDR3 size: 13 residues. The CDR3 is CASSMLYQETQYF. The CDR3 DNA is TGTGCCAGCAGTATGTTATACCAAGAGACCCAGTACTTC.

CDR3 loop: CASSRTVYTGELFF. The CDR3 DNA follows: TGTGCCAGCAGCAGGACAGTTTACACCGGGGAGCTGTTTTTT. The chain uses TRBV11-3 and TRBJ2-2, with D possibly matching TRBD1 (6 bases). Germline CDR1 reads SGHNT; CDR2 reads YENEEA. The CDR3 covers 14 residues. V was clipped by 5 bases and J by 3 bases, with 10 bases between them. The whole variable domain, remainder taken from reference TRBV11-3 and TRBJ2-2, is EAGVVQSPRYKIIEKKQPVAFWCNPISGHNTLYWYLQNLGQGPELLIRYENEEAVDDSQLPKDRFSAERLKGVDSTLKIQPAELGDSAVYLCASSRTVYTGELFFGEGSRLTVL.

This clone was picked up one time. V gene TRBV6-1 combines with J gene TRBJ1-2; D ambiguous. This CDR3 comprises 13 residues. The V gene's germline CDR1 is MNHNS and CDR2 SASEGT. Between the trimmed V and J ends, which lost 1 base and 14 bases, there was a span of 17 bases. The CDR3 reads CASSEGARGEKTF. The CDR3 DNA is TGTGCCAGCAGTGAAGGGGCCCGGGGTGAAAAGACCTTC.

This chain connects TRBV6-5 to TRBJ2-7; 9 nucleotides agree with TRBD1. V lost 2 bases to trimming and J lost 4 bases; unmatched junction nucleotides: 6. Germline V gene lookup returns CDR1 MNHEY and CDR2 SVGAGI. CDR3 size: 15 residues. CDR3 coding DNA: TGTGCCAGCAGTTACGCGGGGACAGGGTTTTACGAGCAGTACTTC. Residues: CASSYAGTGFYEQYF.

The chain couples TRBV19 to TRBJ2-1, with TRBD2 identical over 15 bases. The germline gives CDR1 LNHDA, CDR2 SQIVND (reference sequence). The CDR3 contains 17 residues. Losses at the gene ends were 5 bases for V and 7 bases for J; bases not matched to a gene: 9. In DNA, the CDR3 is TGTGCCAGTAGTCCGGGGACTAGCGGGAGGCCAACTAATGAGCAGTTCTTC. Its translation: CASSPGTSGRPTNEQFF.

This clone was seen just once. CDR3 DNA sequence: TGCGCCAGTCAGCGAAACGGACTAGAGGTAGATACGCAGTATTTT. Translated: CASQRNGLEVDTQYF. The V call is TRBV5-1, the J call TRBJ2-3, with 7 bases that match TRBD2. The CDR3 loop spans 15 amino acids. The germline CDR1 and CDR2 sequences are SGHRS and YFSETQ. V dropped 8 bases and J dropped 5; count of bases not matched to a gene: 14. Together with reference TRBV5-1 and TRBJ2-3, the CDR3 gives the full variable domain: KAGVTQTPRYLIKTRGQQVTLSCSPISGHRSVSWYQQTPGQGLQFLFEYFSETQRNKGNFPGRFSGRQFSNSRSEMNVSTLELGDSALYLCASQRNGLEVDTQYFGPGTRLTVL.

The chain combines TRBV6-6 with TRBJ2-5; D is perhaps TRBD1 or TRBD2 (7 bases each). Trimming pared 5 bases from V and 4 bases from J, leaving 29 bases between. CDR1 and CDR2 from the germline V gene are MNHNY and SVGAGI (reference sequence). The CDR3 length is 19 residues. For the CDR3, the DNA is TGTGCCAGCAGTCACGAGGGGGCGGGAGCCACGGGAGGTAGAGAGACCCAGTACTTC. Protein product: CASSHEGAGATGGRETQYF.

The V call is TRBV19, the J call TRBJ1-5; unclear D gene. Trimming pared 5 bases from V and 5 bases from J, leaving 13 bases between. This CDR3 spans 14 amino acids. Germline CDR1 LNHDA, CDR2 SQIVND (reference sequence). CDR3 sequence reads: CASSSLGPYQPQHF. DNA of the CDR3: TGTGCCAGTAGTTCCCTCGGCCCCTATCAGCCCCAGCATTTT. The full variable domain, rest sourced from reference TRBV19 and TRBJ1-5, is DGGITQSPKYLFRKEGQNVTLSCEQNLNHDAMYWYRQDPGQGLRLIYYSQIVNDFQKGDIAEGYSVSREKKESFPLTVTSAQKNPTAFYLCASSSLGPYQPQHFGDGTRLSIL.